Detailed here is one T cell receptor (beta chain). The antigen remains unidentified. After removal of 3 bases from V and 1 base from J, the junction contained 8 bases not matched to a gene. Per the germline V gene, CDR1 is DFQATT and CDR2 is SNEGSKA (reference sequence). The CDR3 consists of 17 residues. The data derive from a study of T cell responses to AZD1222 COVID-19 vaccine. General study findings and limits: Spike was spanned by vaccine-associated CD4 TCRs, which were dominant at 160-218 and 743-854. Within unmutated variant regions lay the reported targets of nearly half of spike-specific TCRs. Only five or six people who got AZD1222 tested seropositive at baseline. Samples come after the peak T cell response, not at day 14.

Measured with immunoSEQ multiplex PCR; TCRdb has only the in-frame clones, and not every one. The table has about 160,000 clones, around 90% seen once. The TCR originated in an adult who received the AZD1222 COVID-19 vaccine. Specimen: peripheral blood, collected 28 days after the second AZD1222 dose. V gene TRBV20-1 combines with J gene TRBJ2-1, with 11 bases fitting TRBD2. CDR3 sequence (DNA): TGCAGTGCTAGTAGCGGGGGGGCCGAAGGTTCCTACAATGAGCAGTTCTTC. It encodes CSASSGGAEGSYNEQFF.